These T cell receptor beta chains were read from a single sample in a study of T cell repertoires in cytomegalovirus infection. TCRdb used MiXCR to reprocess the reads, holding one entry per CDR3 protein. Here the sample spans fewer than 85,000 distinct CDR3 sequences, 4% being singletons. The sequenced sample consisted of PBMCs. All receptors come from a human donor in good health (CMV status not recorded). Some clones in this sample may be carry-over from other donors' samples. The CDR3 runs from the conserved cysteine through the conserved F or W. A D gene is named only where the DNA matches it firmly. Clone size is not always given. Where it is, it says once, few, many or a class for expanded clones.

CDR3 length	V gene	D gene	J gene	clone size	CDR3 protein	CDR3 DNA
14	TRBV19	TRBD1	TRBJ1-2	many	CASRGGTVRYGYTF	TGTGCCAGTAGAGGGGGCACCGTTCGCTATGGCTACACCTTC
15	TRBV6-6	TRBD2	TRBJ2-5	many	CASSFRLATQETQYF	TGTGCCAGCAGCTTTAGACTAGCGACCCAAGAGACCCAGTACTTC
13	TRBV12-3/TRBV12-4	NA	TRBJ1-4	many	CASSPMVSEKLFF	TGTGCCAGCAGTCCGATGGTGTCGGAAAAACTGTTTTTT
13	TRBV29-1	NA	TRBJ1-1	many	CSVERGLDTEAFF	TGCAGCGTTGAACGGGGGCTGGACACTGAAGCTTTCTTT
12	TRBV6-6	NA	TRBJ2-7	many	CASSIGVYEQYF	TGTGCCAGCAGCATCGGGGTATACGAGCAGTACTTC
15	TRBV27	TRBD1	TRBJ1-4	many	CASGLQGRRGEKLFF	TGTGCCAGCGGACTACAGGGGCGAAGGGGGGAAAAACTGTTTTTT
14	TRBV7-2	NA	TRBJ2-2	many	CASSLTRGAGELFF	TGTGCCAGCAGCTTAACACGTGGGGCCGGGGAGCTGTTTTTT
20	TRBV7-2	TRBD2	TRBJ2-3	many	CASSPKALAGGSTSTDTQYF	TGTGCCAGCAGCCCCAAAGCCCTAGCGGGGGGCTCCACTAGCACAGATACGCAGTATTTT
16	TRBV7-9	NA	TRBJ2-7	many	CASSSAAVTGTYEQYF	TGTGCCAGCAGCTCAGCCGCAGTCACAGGGACCTACGAGCAGTACTTC
17	TRBV7-2	NA	TRBJ2-3	many	CASSQPEIRPGTDTQYF	TGTGCCAGCAGCCAACCCGAGATCCGGCCGGGCACAGATACGCAGTATTTT
23	TRBV7-8	TRBD2	TRBJ2-3	many	CASSLTLAGRGLAGDRSTDTQYF	TGTGCCAGCAGCTTAACTTTGGCCGGTCGGGGACTAGCGGGGGACCGGTCCACAGATACGCAGTATTTT
15	TRBV7-8	NA	TRBJ1-4	many	CASSSNGGFDGKLFF	TGTGCCAGCAGCTCAAACGGGGGGTTTGATGGAAAACTGTTTTTT
16	TRBV7-9	NA	TRBJ1-1	many	CASSTRWDQMNTEAFF	TGTGCCAGCAGCACGCGATGGGACCAGATGAACACTGAAGCTTTCTTT
14	TRBV7-2	NA	TRBJ1-5	many	CASSLVGGVQPQHF	TGTGCCAGCAGCTTAGTGGGGGGAGTGCAGCCCCAGCATTTT
15	TRBV12-3/TRBV12-4	TRBD1	TRBJ2-1	many	CASRPGQGAKDEQFF	TGTGCCAGCAGACCGGGACAGGGGGCGAAGGATGAGCAGTTCTTC
14	TRBV6-2/TRBV6-3	NA	TRBJ2-1	many	CASSLDGVSNEQFF	TGTGCCAGCAGTCTCGATGGGGTGTCCAATGAGCAGTTCTTC
16	TRBV7-2	TRBD1	TRBJ2-7	many	CASSLVGGTGGYEQYF	TGTGCCAGCAGCTTAGTAGGTGGGACAGGGGGCTACGAGCAGTACTTC
14	TRBV12-3/TRBV12-4	NA	TRBJ1-5	many	CASSLSGGNQPQHF	TGTGCCAGCAGTTTATCCGGGGGAAATCAGCCCCAGCATTTT
13	TRBV7-4	TRBD1	TRBJ1-1	many	CASSFTGVAEAFF	TGTGCCAGCAGCTTCACAGGGGTCGCTGAAGCTTTCTTT
11	TRBV20-1	NA	TRBJ2-1	many	CTYLLGIEQFF	TGCACCTACCTTTTAGGGATTGAGCAGTTCTTC
13	TRBV10-3	NA	TRBJ2-7	many	CAISEGNSYEQYF	TGTGCCATCAGTGAGGGAAACTCCTACGAGCAGTACTTC
15	TRBV5-1	TRBD2	TRBJ2-3	many	CASSPGLAITDTQYF	TGCGCCAGCAGCCCGGGACTAGCGATCACAGATACGCAGTATTTT
13	TRBV19	NA	TRBJ2-2	NA	CASSRGDTGELFF	TGTGCCAGTTCCAGGGGGGACACCGGGGAGCTGTTTTTT
15	TRBV7-2	NA	TRBJ1-6	many	CASSLDRGRNSPLHF	TGTGCCAGCAGCTTAGACCGGGGGCGGAATTCACCCCTCCACTTT
14	TRBV12-3/TRBV12-4	NA	TRBJ1-5	many	CASSSTSSNQPQHF	TGTGCCAGCAGCTCCACAAGTAGCAATCAGCCCCAGCATTTT
16	TRBV28	TRBD1	TRBJ2-7	many	CASSLPGQGVKNEQYF	TGTGCCAGCAGTCTTCCGGGACAGGGGGTTAAGAACGAGCAGTACTTC
14	TRBV19	NA	TRBJ2-3	many	CASSRQHSADTQYF	TGTGCCAGTAGTAGACAGCACTCCGCAGATACGCAGTATTTT
14	TRBV7-6	NA	TRBJ1-4	many	CASSFGGTNEKLFF	TGTGCCAGCAGCTTCGGGGGGACTAATGAAAAACTGTTTTTT
15	TRBV15	NA	TRBJ1-6	many	CATSRDPGDNSPLHF	TGTGCCACCAGCAGAGATCCCGGCGATAATTCACCCCTCCACTTT
16	TRBV7-2	NA	TRBJ2-1	many	CASSLSGAETYNEQFF	TGTGCCAGCAGCTTAAGTGGAGCGGAAACCTACAATGAGCAGTTCTTC
13	TRBV7-2	NA	TRBJ1-3	many	CASSFDTERTIYF	TGTGCCAGCAGCTTTGATACGGAGAGAACCATATATTTT
13	TRBV7-3	NA	TRBJ2-5	many	CASSRTSKETQYF	TGTGCCAGCAGCCGGACAAGTAAAGAGACCCAGTACTTC
17	TRBV6-2/TRBV6-3	TRBD1	TRBJ1-1	many	CASSYPQGASYDTEAFF	TGTGCCAGCAGTTACCCTCAGGGGGCATCGTACGACACTGAAGCTTTCTTT
12	TRBV10-3	NA	TRBJ1-2	many	CAISYRADGYTF	TGTGCCATCAGTTACCGAGCTGATGGCTACACCTTC
12	TRBV11-2	NA	TRBJ2-1	many	CASSPGPNEQFF	TGTGCCAGCAGCCCGGGCCCTAATGAGCAGTTCTTC
14	TRBV5-1	TRBD1	TRBJ1-1	many	CASSQSGQGLEAFF	TGCGCCAGCAGTCAATCCGGACAGGGGCTTGAAGCTTTCTTT
14	TRBV25-1	NA	TRBJ1-5	many	CASSASGSRQPQHF	TGTGCCAGCAGTGCCTCGGGAAGTCGACAGCCCCAGCATTTT
15	TRBV7-2	TRBD2	TRBJ2-5	many	CASSFSTSGGETQYF	TGTGCCAGCAGCTTCTCGACTAGCGGGGGGGAGACCCAGTACTTC
15	TRBV4-1	NA	TRBJ1-1	many	CASSRGQDMNTEAFF	TGCGCCAGCAGCCGGGGCCAGGACATGAACACTGAAGCTTTCTTT
16	TRBV7-2	NA	TRBJ2-2	many	CASSLVWTASTGELFF	TGTGCCAGCAGCTTAGTTTGGACAGCGAGCACCGGGGAGCTGTTTTTT
17	TRBV29-1	TRBD2	TRBJ2-7	many	CSSTRGLAGGPNYEQYF	TGCAGTTCAACCAGGGGGCTAGCGGGAGGACCCAACTACGAGCAGTACTTC
17	TRBV7-8	NA	TRBJ1-3	NA	CASSSVGGSRAGNTIYF	TGTGCCAGCAGCTCCGTAGGAGGATCCCGGGCTGGAAACACCATATATTTT
17	TRBV7-6	TRBD2	TRBJ2-2	many	CASSLYPAGGPSGELFF	TGTGCCAGCAGCCTATACCCAGCGGGAGGGCCCTCCGGGGAGCTGTTTTTT
13	TRBV7-2	NA	TRBJ1-2	many	CASSPRVNYGYTF	TGTGCCAGCAGCCCCAGGGTTAACTATGGCTACACCTTC
15	TRBV7-9	TRBD2	TRBJ2-1	many	CASSLFAGGYNEQFF	TGTGCCAGCAGCCTCTTTGCGGGAGGCTACAATGAGCAGTTCTTC
15	TRBV6-6	NA	TRBJ2-7	many	CASSIIRATLYEQYF	TGTGCCAGCAGTATTATCAGAGCAACACTCTACGAGCAGTACTTC
16	TRBV11-3	NA	TRBJ1-4	many	CASSSTIGRTNEKLFF	TGTGCCAGCAGCTCAACGATCGGCAGGACTAATGAAAAACTGTTTTTT